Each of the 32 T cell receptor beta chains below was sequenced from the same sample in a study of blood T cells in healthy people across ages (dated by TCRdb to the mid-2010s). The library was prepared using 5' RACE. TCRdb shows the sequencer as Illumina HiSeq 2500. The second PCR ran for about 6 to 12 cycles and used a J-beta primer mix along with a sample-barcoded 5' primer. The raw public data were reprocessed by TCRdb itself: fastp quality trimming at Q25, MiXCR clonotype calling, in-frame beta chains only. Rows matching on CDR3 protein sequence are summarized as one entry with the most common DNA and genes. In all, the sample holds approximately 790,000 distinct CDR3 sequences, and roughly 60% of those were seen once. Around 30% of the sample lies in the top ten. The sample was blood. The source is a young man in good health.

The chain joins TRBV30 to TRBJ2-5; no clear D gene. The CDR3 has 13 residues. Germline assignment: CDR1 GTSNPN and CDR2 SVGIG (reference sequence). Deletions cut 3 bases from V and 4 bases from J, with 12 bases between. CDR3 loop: CAWSRRNRETQYF. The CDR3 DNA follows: TGTGCCTGGAGCAGGCGGAATCGAGAGACCCAGTACTTC.

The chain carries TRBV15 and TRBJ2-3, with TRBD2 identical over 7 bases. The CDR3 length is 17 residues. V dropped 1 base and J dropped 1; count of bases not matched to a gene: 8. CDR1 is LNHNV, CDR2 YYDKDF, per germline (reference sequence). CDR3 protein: CATSRANSGLGTDTQYF. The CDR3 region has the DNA TGTGCCACCAGCAGAGCCAATAGCGGGTTAGGCACAGATACGCAGTATTTT.

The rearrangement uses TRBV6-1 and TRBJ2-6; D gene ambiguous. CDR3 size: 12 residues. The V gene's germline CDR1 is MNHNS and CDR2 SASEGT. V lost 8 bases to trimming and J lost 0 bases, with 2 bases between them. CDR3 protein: CASPSGANVLTF. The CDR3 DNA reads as TGTGCCAGCCCCTCTGGGGCCAACGTCCTGACTTTC.

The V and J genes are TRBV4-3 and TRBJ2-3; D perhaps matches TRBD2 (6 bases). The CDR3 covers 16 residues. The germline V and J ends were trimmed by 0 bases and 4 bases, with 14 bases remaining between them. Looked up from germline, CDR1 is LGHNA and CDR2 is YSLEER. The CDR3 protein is CASSQESAGLADTQYF. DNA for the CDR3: TGCGCCAGCAGCCAAGAAAGCGCGGGGCTGGCAGATACGCAGTATTTT.

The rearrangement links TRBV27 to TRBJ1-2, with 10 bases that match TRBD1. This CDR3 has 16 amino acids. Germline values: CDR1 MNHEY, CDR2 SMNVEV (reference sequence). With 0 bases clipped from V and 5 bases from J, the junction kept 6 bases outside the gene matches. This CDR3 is CASSLSGQGGGYGYTF. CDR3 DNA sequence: TGTGCCAGCAGTTTATCCGGACAGGGGGGCGGGTATGGCTACACCTTC.

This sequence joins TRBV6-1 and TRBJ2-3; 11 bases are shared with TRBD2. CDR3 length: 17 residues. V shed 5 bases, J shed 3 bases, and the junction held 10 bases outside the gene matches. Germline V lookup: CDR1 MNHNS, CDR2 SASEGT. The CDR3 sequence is CASSQGQTSGMTDTQYF. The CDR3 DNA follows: TGTGCCAGCAGTCAAGGCCAGACTAGCGGGATGACAGATACGCAGTATTTT.

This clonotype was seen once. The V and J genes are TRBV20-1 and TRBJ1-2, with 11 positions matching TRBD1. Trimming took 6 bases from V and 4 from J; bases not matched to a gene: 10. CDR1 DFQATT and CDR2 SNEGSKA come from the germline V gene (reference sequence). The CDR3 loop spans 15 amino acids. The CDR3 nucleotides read TGCAGTGCCAAAAACTGGGGACAGGGGGTCTATGGCTACACCTTC. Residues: CSAKNWGQGVYGYTF.

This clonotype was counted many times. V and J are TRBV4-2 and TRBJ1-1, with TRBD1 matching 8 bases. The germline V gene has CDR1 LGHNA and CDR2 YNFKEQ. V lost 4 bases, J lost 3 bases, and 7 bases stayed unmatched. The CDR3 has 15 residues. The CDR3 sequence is CASSLGRGPDTEAFF. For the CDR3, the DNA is TGTGCCAGCAGCCTGGGCAGGGGGCCGGACACTGAAGCTTTCTTT.

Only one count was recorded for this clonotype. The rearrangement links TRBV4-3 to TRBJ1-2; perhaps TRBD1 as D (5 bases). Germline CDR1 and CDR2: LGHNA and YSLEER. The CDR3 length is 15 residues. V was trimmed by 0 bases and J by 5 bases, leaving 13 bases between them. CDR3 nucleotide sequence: TGCGCCAGCAGCCAAGATGGGGCAACAGTTTATGGCTACACCTTC. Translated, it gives CASSQDGATVYGYTF.

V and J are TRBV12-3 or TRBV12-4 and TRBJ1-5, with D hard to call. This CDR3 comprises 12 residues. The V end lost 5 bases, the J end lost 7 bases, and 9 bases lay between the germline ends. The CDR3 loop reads CASSIHGQPQHF. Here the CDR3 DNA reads TGTGCCAGCAGTATTCACGGCCAGCCCCAGCATTTT.

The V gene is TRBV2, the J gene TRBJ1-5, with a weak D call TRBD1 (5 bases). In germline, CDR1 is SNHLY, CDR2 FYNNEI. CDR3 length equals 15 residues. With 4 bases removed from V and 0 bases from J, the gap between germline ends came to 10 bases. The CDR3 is CASSGDGHSNQPQHF. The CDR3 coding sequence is TGTGCCAGCAGTGGGGACGGGCATAGCAATCAGCCCCAGCATTTT. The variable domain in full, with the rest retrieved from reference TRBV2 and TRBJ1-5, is EPEVTQTPSHQVTQMGQEVILRCVPISNHLYFYWYRQILGQKVEFLVSFYNNEISEKSEIFDDQFSVERPDGSNFTLKIRSTKLEDSAMYFCASSGDGHSNQPQHFGDGTRLSIL.

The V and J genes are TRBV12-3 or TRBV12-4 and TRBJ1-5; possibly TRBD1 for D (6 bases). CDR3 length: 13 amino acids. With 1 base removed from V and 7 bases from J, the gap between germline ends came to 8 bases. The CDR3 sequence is CASSLGTAQPQHF. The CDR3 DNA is TGTGCCAGCAGTTTAGGGACAGCCCAGCCCCAGCATTTT.

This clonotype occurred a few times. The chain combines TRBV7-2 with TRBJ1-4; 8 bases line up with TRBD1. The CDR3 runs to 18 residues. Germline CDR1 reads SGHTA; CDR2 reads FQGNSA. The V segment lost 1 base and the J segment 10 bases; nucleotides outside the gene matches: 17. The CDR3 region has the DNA TGTGCCAGCAGCTTAGGACTGCCCTTGGGCCAGGGGGCTGGAAAACTGTTTTTT. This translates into CASSLGLPLGQGAGKLFF.

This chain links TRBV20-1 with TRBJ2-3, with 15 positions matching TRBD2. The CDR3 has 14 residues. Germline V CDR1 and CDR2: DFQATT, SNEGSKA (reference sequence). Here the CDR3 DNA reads TGCTCGGGACTAGCGGGAGGATTCTCAGATACGCAGTATTTT. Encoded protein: CSGLAGGFSDTQYF.

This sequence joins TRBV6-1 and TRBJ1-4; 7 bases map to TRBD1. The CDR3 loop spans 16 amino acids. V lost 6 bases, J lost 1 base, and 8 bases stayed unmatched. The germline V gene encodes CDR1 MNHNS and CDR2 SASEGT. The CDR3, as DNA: TGTGCCAGCAGGATACCGGGACAGCTAACTAATGAAAAACTGTTTTTT. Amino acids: CASRIPGQLTNEKLFF.

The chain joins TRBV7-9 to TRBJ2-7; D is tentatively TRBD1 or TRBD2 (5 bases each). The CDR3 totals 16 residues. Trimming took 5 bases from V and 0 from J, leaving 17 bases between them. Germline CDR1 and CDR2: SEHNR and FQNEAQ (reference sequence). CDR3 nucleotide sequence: TGTGCCAGCAGCCCCCGGGACGGGGAAAGCTCCTACGAGCAGTACTTC. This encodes CASSPRDGESSYEQYF. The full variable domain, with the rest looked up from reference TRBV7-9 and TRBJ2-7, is DTGVSQNPRHKITKRGQNVTFRCDPISEHNRLYWYRQTLGQGPEFLTYFQNEAQLEKSRLLSDRFSAERPKGSFSTLEIQRTEQGDSAMYLCASSPRDGESSYEQYFGPGTRLTVT.

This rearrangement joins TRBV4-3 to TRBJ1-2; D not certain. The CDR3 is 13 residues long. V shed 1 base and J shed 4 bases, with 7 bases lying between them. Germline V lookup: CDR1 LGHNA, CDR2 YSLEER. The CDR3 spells CASSQAETYGYTF. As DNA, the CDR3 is TGCGCCAGCAGCCAAGCTGAAACCTATGGCTACACCTTC.

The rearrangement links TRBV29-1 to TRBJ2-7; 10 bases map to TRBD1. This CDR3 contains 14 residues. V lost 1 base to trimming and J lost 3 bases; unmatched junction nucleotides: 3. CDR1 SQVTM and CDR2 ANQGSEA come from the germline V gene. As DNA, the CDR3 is TGCAGCGTTGAAGGGACAGGGGGGCTCTACGAGCAGTACTTC. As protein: CSVEGTGGLYEQYF.

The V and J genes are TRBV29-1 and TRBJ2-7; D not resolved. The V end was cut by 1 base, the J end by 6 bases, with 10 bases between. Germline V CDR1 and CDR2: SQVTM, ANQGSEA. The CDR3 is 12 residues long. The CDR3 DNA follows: TGCAGCGTTGAAGTAAGGGAATTCGAGCAGTACTTC. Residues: CSVEVREFEQYF.

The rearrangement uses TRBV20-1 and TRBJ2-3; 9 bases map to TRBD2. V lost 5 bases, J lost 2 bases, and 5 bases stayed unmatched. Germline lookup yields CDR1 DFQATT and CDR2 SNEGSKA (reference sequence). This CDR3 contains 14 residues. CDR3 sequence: CSAGTSFVTDTQYF. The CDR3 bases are TGCAGTGCTGGGACTAGCTTTGTCACAGATACGCAGTATTTT.

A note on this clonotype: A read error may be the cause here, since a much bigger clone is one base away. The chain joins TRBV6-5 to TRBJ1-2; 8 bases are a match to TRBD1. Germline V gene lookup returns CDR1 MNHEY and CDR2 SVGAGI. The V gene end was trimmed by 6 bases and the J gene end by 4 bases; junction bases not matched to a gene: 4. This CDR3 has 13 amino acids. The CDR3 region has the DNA TGTGCCAGCAGCCGGACAGGGATCTATGGCTACACCTTC. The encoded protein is CASSRTGIYGYTF.

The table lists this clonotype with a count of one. CDR3 sequence: CSARVWDTMNTEAFF. The DNA of the CDR3 is TGCAGTGCTAGAGTTTGGGACACCATGAACACTGAAGCTTTCTTT. The chain recombines TRBV20-1 with TRBJ1-1, with D maybe TRBD1 (6 bases). CDR3 length: 15 residues. Looked up from germline, CDR1 is DFQATT and CDR2 is SNEGSKA (reference sequence). The germline V and J ends were trimmed by 1 base and 0 bases, with 12 bases remaining between them.

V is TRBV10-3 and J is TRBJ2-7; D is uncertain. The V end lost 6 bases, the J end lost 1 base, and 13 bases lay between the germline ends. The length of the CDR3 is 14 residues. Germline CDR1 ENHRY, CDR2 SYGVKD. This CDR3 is CAISQLLKSYEQYF. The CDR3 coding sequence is TGTGCCATCAGCCAACTCCTTAAGTCCTACGAGCAGTACTTC.

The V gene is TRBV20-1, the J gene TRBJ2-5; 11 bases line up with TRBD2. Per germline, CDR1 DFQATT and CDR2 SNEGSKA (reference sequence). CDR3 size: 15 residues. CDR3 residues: CSAAPSGGKEETQYF. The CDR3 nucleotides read TGCAGCGCGGCCCCTAGCGGGGGGAAAGAAGAGACCCAGTACTTC.

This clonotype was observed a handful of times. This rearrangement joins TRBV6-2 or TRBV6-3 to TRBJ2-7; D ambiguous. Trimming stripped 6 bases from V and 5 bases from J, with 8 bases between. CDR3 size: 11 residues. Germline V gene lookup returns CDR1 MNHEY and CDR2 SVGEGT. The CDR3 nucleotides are TGTGCCAGCAGCCGACGGGACGAGCAGTACTTC. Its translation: CASSRRDEQYF.

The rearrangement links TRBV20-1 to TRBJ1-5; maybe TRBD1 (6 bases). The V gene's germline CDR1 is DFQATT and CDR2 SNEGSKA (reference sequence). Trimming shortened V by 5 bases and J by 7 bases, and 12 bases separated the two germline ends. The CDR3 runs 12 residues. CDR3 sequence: CSADRFGQPQHF. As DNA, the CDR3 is TGCAGTGCTGACAGGTTTGGGCAGCCCCAGCATTTT.

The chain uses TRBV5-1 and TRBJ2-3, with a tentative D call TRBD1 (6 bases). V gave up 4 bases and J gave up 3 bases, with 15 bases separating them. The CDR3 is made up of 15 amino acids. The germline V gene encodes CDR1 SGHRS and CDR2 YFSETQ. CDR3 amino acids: CASSPGHRGTDTQYF. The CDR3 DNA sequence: TGCGCCAGCAGCCCGGGACACCGCGGAACAGATACGCAGTATTTT.

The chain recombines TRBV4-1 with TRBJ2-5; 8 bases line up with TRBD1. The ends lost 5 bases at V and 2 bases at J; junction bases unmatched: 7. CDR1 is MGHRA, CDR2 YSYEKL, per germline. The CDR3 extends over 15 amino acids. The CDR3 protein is CASSTRTGPQETQYF. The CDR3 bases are TGCGCCAGCAGCACCCGGACAGGGCCTCAAGAGACCCAGTACTTC.

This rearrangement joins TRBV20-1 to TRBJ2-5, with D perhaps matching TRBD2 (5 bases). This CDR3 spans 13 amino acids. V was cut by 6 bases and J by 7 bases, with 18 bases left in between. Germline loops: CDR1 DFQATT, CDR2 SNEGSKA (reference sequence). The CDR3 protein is CSALLRGSGTQYF. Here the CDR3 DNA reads TGCAGTGCATTACTCCGGGGTAGTGGGACCCAGTACTTC.

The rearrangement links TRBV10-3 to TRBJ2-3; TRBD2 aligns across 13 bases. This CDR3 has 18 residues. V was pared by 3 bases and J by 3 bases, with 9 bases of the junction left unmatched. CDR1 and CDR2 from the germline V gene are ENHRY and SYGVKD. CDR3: CAISEPGTSGVMTDTQYF. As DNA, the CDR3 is TGTGCCATCAGTGAACCGGGGACTAGCGGGGTGATGACAGATACGCAGTATTTT.

CDR3 amino acids: CASSVQEETQYF. CDR3 DNA: TGTGCCAGCAGCGTCCAAGAAGAGACCCAGTACTTC. The V and J genes are TRBV9 and TRBJ2-5; D unclear. This CDR3 is 12 amino acids long. Germline CDR1 is SGDLS and CDR2 is YYNGEE. Trimming cost V 2 bases and J 3 bases, with 5 bases left between them.

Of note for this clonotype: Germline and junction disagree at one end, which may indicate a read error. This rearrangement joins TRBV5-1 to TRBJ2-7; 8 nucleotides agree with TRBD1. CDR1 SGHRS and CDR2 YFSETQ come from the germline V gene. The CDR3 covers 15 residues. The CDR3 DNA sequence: TGCGCCAACAGCCTCGGACAGGGCTACTCCTACGAGCAGTACTTC. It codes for CANSLGQGYSYEQYF.